The T cell receptor beta chain described here comes from a study of T-cell memory formation after mild COVID-19. Germline CDR1 SGHTA, CDR2 FQGNSA. The CDR3 covers 16 residues. With 2 bases clipped from V and 5 bases from J, the junction kept 10 bases outside the gene matches. TCRdb reprocessed the 5' RACE reads via MiXCR and lists one record per CDR3 protein. The table records 400,000 to 450,000 distinct CDR3 sequences, 15% to 20% of them present only once. This clonotype was detected a few times. The source of this sequence is a man aged 18 to 35 who had mild COVID-19 (a few samples of this study predate the infection). Cell type and time point are not known. J is TRBJ2-5 and V is TRBV7-2, with TRBD2 matching over 8 bases. The sequenced sample consisted of PBMCs or a T cell subset sorted from them (not recorded which). DNA for the CDR3: TGTGCCAGCAGCTTATGGGGTAGCGGGGTCCTGGAGACCCAGTACTTC. This gives the protein CASSLWGSGVLETQYF. Combining the CDR3 with reference TRBV7-2 and TRBJ2-5 gives the whole variable domain GAGVSQSPSNKVTEKGKDVELRCDPISGHTALYWYRQSLGQGLEFLIYFQGNSAPDKSGLPSDRFSAERTGGSVSTLTIQRTQQEDSAVYLCASSLWGSGVLETQYFGPGTRLLVL.